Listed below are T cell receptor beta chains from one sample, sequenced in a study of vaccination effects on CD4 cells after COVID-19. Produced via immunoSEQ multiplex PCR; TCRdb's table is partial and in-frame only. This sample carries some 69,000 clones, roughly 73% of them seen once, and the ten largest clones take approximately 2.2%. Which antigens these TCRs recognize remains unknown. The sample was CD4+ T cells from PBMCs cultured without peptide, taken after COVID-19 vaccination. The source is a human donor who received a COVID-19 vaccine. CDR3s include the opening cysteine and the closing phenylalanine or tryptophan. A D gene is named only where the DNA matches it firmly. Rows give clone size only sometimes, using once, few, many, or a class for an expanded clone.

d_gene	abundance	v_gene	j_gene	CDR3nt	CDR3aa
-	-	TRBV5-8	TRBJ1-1	TGTGCCAGCCCTGTTCTTGGCCGTCACGGAAACAAGCACACTGAAGCTTTCTTT	CASPVLGRHGNKHTEAFF
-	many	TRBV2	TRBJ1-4	TGTGCCAGCAGGGAAAAGGGGGGGGCTAATGAAAAACTGTTTTTT	CASREKGGANEKLFF
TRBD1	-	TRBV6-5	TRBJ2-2	TGTGCCAGCAGACGACAGGGTCGGAACACCGGGGAGCTGTTTTTT	CASRRQGRNTGELFF
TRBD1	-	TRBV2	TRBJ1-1	TGTGCCAGCAACGGACAGGGGTACACTGAAGCTTTCTTT	CASNGQGYTEAFF
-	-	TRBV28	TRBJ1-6	TGTGCCAGCAGCCCCACACCTGGTTCACCCCTCCACTTT	CASSPTPGSPLHF
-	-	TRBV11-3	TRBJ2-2	TGTGCCAGCAGCCCCGGGGGGGACAGGTACACCGGGGAGCTGTTTTTT	CASSPGGDRYTGELFF
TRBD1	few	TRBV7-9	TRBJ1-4	TGTGCCAGCAGGCCCGGGACAGGGAATGAAAAACTGTTTTTT	CASRPGTGNEKLFF
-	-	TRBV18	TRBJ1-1	TGTGCCAGCTCTTCGGTTTTCCCGAACACTGAAGCTTTCTTT	CASSSVFPNTEAFF
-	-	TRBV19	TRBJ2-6	TGTGCCAGTAGTATAGGCGTCGTAGCTGGGGCCAACGTCCTGACTTTC	CASSIGVVAGANVLTF
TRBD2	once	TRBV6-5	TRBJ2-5	TGTGCCAGCAGTTCGGGATACGGGGGGGCCCAAGAGACCCAGTACTTC	CASSSGYGGAQETQYF
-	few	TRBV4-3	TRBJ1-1	TGCGCCAGCAGCCAAACAGGGAGGGGGAACACTGAAGCTTTCTTT	CASSQTGRGNTEAFF
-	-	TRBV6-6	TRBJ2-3	TGTGCCAGCAGTCTTAATTCGATGACAGATACGCAGTATTTT	CASSLNSMTDTQYF
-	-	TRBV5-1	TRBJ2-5	TGCGCCAGCAGCTTACAAAGAGACAACCAGTACCAAGAGACCCAGTACTTC	CASSLQRDNQYQETQYF
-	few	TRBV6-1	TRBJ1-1	TGTGCCAGCAGTGAAAACCCTCGTTGGAGGGACACTGAAGCTTTCTTT	CASSENPRWRDTEAFF
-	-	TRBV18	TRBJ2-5	TGTGCCAGCTCACCACCTGGAGGGAATGGGGAGACCCAGTACTTC	CASSPPGGNGETQYF
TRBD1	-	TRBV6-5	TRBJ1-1	TGTGCCAGCAGCGCAGACAGGGGGGTTGGTGAAGCTTTCTTT	CASSADRGVGEAFF
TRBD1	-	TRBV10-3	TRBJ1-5	TGTGCCATCAGTGAGTCGAAACACAGGGGGCAGGGTAGCAATCAGCCCCAGCATTTT	CAISESKHRGQGSNQPQHF
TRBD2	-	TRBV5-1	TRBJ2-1	TGCGCCAGCAGCCAAGGGACTAGCGGGGTCAATGAGCAGTTCTTC	CASSQGTSGVNEQFF